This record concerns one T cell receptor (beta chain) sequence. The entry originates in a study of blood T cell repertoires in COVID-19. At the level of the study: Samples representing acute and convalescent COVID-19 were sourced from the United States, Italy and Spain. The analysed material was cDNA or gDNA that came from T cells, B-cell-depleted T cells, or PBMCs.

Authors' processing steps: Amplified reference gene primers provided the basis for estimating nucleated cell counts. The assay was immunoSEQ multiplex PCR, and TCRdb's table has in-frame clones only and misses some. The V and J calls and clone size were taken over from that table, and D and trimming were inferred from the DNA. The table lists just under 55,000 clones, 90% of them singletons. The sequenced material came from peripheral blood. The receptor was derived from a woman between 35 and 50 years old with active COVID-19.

The CDR3, as DNA: TGTGCCAGCAGCCAAGATTGGCAGAAAGAGACCCAGTACTTC. Its translation is CASSQDWQKETQYF. The rearrangement links TRBV3-1 (or the pseudogene TRBV3-2) to TRBJ2-5, with D hard to call. Germline values: CDR1 LGHDT, CDR2 YNNKEL (reference sequence). CDR3 length: 14 residues. Between the trimmed V and J ends, which lost 0 bases and 3 bases, there was a span of 8 bases.